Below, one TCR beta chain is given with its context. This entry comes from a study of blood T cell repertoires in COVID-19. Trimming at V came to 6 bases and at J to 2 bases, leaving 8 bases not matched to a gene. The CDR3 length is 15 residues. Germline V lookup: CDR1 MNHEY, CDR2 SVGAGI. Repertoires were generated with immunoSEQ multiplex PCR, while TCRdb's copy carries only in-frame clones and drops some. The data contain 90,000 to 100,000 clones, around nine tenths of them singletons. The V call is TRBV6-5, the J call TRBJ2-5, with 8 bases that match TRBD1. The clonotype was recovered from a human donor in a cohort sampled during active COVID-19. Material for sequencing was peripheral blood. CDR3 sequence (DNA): TGTGCCAGCAGCCTGAGGACAGGGCGGCAAGAGACCCAGTACTTC. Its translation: CASSLRTGRQETQYF.